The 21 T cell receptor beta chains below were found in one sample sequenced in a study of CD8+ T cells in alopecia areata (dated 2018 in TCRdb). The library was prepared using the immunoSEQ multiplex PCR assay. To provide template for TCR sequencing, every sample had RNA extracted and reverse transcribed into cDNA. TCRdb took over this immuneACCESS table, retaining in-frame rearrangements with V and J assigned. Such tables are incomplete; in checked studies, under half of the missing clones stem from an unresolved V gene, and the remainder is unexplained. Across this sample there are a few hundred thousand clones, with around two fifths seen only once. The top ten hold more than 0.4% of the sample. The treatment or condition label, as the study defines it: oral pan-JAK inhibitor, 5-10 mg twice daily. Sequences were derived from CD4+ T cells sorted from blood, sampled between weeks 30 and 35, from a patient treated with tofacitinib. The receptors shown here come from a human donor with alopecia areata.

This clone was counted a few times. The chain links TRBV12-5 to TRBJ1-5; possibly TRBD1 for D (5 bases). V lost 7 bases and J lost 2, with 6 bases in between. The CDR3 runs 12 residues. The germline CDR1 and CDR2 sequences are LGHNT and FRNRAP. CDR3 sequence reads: CASEQGNQPQHF. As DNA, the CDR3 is TGTGCTAGTGAACAGGGCAATCAGCCCCAGCATTTT.

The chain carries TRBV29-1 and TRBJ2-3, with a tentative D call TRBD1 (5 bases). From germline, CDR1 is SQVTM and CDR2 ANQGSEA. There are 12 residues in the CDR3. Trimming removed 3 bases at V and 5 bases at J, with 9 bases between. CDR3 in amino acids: CSVEDTQDTQYF. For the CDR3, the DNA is TGCAGCGTTGAGGACACTCAAGATACGCAGTATTTT.

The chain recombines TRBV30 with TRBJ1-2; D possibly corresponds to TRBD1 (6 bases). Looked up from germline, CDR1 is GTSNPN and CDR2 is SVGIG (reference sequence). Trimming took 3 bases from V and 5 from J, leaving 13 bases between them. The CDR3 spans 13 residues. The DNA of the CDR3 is TGTGCCTGGAGCTTACAGGGTTTTTATGGCTACACCTTC. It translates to CAWSLQGFYGYTF.

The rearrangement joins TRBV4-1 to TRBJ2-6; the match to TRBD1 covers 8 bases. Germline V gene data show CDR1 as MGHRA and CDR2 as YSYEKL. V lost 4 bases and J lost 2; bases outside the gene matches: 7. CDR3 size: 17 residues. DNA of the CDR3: TGCGCCAGCAGCCGCTCCTCACAGGGGGCTGGGGCCAACGTCCTGACTTTC. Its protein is CASSRSSQGAGANVLTF.

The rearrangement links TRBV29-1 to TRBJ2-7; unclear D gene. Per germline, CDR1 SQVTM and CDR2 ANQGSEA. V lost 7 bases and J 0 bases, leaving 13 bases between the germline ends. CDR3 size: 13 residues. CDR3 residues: CSAGRSTSYEQYF. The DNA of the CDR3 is TGCAGCGCCGGCAGGTCCACCTCCTACGAGCAGTACTTC.

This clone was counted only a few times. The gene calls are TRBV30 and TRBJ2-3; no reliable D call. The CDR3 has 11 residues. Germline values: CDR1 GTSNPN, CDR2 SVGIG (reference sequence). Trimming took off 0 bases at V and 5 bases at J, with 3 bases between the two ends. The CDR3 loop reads CAWSVRDTQYF. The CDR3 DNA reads TGTGCCTGGAGTGTACGAGATACGCAGTATTTT.

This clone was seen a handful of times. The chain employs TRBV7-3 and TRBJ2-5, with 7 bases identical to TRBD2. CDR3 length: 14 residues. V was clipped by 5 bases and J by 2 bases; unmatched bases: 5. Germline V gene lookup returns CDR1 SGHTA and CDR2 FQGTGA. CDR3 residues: CASSPGLEQETQYF. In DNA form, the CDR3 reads TGTGCCAGCAGCCCAGGACTAGAGCAAGAGACCCAGTACTTC.

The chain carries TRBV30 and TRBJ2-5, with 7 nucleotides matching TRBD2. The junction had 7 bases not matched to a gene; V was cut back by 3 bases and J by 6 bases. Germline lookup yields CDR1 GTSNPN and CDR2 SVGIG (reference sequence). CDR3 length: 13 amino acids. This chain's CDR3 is CAWRGEGPQTQYF. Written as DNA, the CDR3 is TGTGCCTGGAGGGGGGAGGGACCGCAGACCCAGTACTTC.

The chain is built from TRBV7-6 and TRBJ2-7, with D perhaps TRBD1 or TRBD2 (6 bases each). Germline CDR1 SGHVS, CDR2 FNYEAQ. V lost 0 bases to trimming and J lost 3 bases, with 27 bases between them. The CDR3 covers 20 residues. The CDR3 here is CASSLAWGRGTNTNLYEQYF. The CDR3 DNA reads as TGTGCCAGCAGCTTAGCGTGGGGGCGGGGCACAAACACCAACCTCTACGAGCAGTACTTC.

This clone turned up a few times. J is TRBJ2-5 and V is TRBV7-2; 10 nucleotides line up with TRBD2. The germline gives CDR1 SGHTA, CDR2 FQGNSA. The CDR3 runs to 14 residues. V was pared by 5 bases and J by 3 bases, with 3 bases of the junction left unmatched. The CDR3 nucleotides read TGTGCCAGCAGCCGCGGGACTAGCGAAGAGACCCAGTACTTC. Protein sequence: CASSRGTSEETQYF.

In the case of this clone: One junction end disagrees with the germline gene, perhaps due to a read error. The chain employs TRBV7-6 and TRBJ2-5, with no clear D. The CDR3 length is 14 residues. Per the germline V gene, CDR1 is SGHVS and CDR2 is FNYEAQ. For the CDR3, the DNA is TGTGCCAGCAGCTTAGTGGTCGAGCCCCCCGCCCTTAACTTC. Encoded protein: CASSLVVEPPALNF.

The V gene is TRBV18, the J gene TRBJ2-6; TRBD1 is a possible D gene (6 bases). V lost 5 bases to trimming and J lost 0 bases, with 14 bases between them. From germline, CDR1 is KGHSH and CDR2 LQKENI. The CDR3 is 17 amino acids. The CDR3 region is CASSDGGPSSGANVLTF. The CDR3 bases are TGTGCCAGCTCAGATGGGGGCCCGAGCTCTGGGGCCAACGTCCTGACTTTC.

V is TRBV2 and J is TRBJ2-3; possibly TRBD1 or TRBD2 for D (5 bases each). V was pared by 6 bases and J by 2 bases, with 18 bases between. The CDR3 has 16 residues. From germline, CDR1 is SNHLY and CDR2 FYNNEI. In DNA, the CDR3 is TGTGCCAGCAGGACAATGGGACGGCTCCTCACAGATACGCAGTATTTT. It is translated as CASRTMGRLLTDTQYF.

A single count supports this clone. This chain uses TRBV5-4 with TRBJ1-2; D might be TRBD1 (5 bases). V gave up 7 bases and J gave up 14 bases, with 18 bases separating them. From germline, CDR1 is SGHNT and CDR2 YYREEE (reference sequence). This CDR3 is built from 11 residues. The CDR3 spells CASSGAWLRTF. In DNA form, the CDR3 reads TGTGCCAGCTCCGGGGCTTGGCTTCGGACCTTC.

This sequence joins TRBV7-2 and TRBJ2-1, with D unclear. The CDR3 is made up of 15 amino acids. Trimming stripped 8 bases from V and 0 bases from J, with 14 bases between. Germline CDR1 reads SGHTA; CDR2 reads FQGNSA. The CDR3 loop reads CASFGPGYSYNEQFF. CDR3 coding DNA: TGTGCCAGCTTCGGTCCGGGTTACTCCTACAATGAGCAGTTCTTC.

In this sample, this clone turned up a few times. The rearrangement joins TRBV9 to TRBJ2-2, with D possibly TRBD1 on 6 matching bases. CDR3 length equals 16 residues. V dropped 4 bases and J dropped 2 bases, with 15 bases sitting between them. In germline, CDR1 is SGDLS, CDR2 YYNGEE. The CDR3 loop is CASSRGQNPNTGELFF. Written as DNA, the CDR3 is TGTGCCAGCAGCAGAGGACAGAACCCTAACACCGGGGAGCTGTTTTTT.

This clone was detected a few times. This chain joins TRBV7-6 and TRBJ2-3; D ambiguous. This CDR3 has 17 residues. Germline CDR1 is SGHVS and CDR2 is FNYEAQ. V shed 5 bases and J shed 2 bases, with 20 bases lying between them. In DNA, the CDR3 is TGTGCCAGCAGCCCCCCAGTGGGAAGGGATTCCACAGATACGCAGTATTTT. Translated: CASSPPVGRDSTDTQYF.

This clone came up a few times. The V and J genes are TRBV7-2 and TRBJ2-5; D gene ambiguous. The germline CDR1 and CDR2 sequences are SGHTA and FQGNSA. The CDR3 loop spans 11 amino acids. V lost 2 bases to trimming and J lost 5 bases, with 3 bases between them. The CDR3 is CASSLLETQYF. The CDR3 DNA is TGTGCCAGCAGCTTACTGGAGACCCAGTACTTC.

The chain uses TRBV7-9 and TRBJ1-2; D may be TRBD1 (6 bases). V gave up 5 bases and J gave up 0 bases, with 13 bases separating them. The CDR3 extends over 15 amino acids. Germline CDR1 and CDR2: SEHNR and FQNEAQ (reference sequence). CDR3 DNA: TGTGCCAGCAGCACGGGGACAACAACTAACTATGGCTACACCTTC. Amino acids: CASSTGTTTNYGYTF.

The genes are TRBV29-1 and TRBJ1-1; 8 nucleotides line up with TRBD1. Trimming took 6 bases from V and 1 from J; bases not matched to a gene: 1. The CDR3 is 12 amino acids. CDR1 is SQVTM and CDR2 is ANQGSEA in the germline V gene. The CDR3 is CSVGQGNTEAFF. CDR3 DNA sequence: TGCAGCGTAGGACAGGGGAACACTGAAGCTTTCTTT.

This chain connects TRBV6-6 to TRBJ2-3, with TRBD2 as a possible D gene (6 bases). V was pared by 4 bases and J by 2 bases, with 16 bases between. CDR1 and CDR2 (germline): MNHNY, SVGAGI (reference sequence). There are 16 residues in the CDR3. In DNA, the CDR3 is TGTGCCAGCAGTTCCGCCTCCGCGGGACTCACAGATACGCAGTATTTT. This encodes CASSSASAGLTDTQYF.